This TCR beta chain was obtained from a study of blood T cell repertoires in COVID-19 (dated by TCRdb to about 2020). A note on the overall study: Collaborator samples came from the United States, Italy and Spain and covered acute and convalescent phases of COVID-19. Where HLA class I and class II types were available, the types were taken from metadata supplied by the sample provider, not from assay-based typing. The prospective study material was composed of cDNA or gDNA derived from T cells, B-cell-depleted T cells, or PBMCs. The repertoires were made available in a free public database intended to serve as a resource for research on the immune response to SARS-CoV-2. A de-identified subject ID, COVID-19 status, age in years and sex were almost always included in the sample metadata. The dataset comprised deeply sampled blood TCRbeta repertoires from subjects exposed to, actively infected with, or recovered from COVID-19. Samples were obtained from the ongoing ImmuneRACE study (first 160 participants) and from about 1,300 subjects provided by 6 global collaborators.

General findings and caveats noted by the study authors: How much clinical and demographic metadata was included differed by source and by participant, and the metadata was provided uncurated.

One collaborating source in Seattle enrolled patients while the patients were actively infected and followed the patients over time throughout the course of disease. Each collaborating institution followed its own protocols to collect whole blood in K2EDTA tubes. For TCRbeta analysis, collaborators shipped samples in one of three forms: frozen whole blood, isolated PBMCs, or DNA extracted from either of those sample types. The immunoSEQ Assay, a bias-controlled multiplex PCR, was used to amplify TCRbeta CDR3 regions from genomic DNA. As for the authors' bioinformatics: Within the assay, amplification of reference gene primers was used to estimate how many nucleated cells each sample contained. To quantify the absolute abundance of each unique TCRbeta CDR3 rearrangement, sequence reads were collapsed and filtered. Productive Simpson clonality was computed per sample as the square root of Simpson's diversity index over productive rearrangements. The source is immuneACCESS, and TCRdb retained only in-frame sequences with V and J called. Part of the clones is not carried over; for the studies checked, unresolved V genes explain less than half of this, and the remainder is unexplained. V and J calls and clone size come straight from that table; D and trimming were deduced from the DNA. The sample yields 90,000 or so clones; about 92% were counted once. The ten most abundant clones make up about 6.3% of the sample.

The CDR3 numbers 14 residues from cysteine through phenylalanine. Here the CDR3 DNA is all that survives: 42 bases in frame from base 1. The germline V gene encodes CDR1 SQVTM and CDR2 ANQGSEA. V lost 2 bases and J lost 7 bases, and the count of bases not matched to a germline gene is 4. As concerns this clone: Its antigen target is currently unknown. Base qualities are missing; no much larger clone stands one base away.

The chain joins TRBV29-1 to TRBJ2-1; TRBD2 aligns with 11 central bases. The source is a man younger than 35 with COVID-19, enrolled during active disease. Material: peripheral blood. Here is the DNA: TGCAGCGTTGAACACCGACTAGCGGGGAATGAGCAGTTCTTC. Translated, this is CSVEHRLAGNEQFF.